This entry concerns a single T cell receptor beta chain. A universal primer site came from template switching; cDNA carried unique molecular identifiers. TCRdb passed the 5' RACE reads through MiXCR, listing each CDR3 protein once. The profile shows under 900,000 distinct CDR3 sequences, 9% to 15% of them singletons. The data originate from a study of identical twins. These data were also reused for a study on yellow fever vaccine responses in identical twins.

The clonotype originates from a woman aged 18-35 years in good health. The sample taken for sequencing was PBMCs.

The CDR3 DNA sequence: TGTGCCAGCAGCTTGGGATTGCGGCAGGAAGAGGATGGCTACACCTTC. Encoded protein: CASSLGLRQEEDGYTF. The gene calls are TRBV5-6 and TRBJ1-2; D remains ambiguous. Trimming took off 0 bases at V and 6 bases at J, with 18 bases between the two ends. The germline V gene has CDR1 SGHDT and CDR2 YYEEEE. The CDR3 runs to 16 residues.